The rows below give T cell receptor beta chains drawn from one sample of a study of blood T cells in healthy people across ages. Using its own MiXCR run on the 5' RACE reads, TCRdb lists one record per CDR3 protein. The sample lists about 670,000 distinct CDR3 sequences; 52% were seen once. The sequenced sample was blood. The receptor source for this set is an elderly woman in good health. Both conserved end residues are part of each CDR3. A D gene is named only where the DNA matches it firmly. Part of the rows lack a size; the others show once, few, many or a class for expanded clones.

j_gene	len	d_gene	v_gene	abundance	CDR3aa	CDR3nt
TRBJ2-7	15	TRBD1	TRBV5-1	many	CASSKLRQGSYEQYF	TGCGCCAGCAGCAAACTCCGACAGGGTTCCTACGAGCAGTACTTC
TRBJ1-2	12	TRBD1	TRBV20-1	.	CSAGDRGQGYTF	TGCAGTGCTGGAGACAGGGGCCAAGGCTACACCTTC
TRBJ2-3	13	.	TRBV5-1	.	CASSSVATDTQYF	TGCGCCAGCAGCTCGGTAGCGACAGATACGCAGTATTTT
TRBJ2-6	15	.	TRBV7-8	.	CASSSRDSGANVLTF	TGTGCCAGCAGCTCCAGGGACTCTGGGGCCAACGTCCTGACTTTC
TRBJ2-1	14	TRBD1	TRBV5-1	.	CATRGQGADNEQFF	TGCGCCACCAGAGGACAGGGGGCTGACAATGAGCAGTTCTTC
TRBJ2-5	16	TRBD2	TRBV2	.	CASTQNPPSGGETQYF	TGTGCCAGCACCCAGAACCCTCCTAGCGGGGGAGAGACCCAGTACTTC
TRBJ2-3	14	TRBD2	TRBV6-1	once	CASRARGTTDTQFF	TGTGCCAGCAGGGCGCGGGGGACGACAGATACGCAGTTTTTT
TRBJ1-5	15	TRBD1	TRBV9	.	CASSVGTGVHQPQHF	TGTGCCAGCAGCGTAGGGACAGGGGTTCATCAGCCCCAGCATTTT
TRBJ1-1	13	.	TRBV7-9	.	CARSWGGQTEAFF	TGTGCCCGCAGCTGGGGGGGGCAGACTGAAGCTTTCTTT
TRBJ2-5	15	TRBD1	TRBV27	.	CASKLSTGGVKGLYF	TGTGCCAGCAAGCTATCGACAGGGGGCGTCAAAGGTTTGTACTTC
TRBJ2-5	12	.	TRBV6-5	.	CAGSSLPETQYF	TGTGCCGGCAGCTCCCTTCCGGAGACCCAGTACTTC
TRBJ2-3	16	.	TRBV21-1	.	CASSSPDSLSTDTQYF	TGTGCCAGCAGCAGCCCGGACAGCTTAAGCACAGATACGCAGTATTTT
TRBJ2-7	13	.	TRBV7-2	.	CASSLMTYNEQYF	TGTGCCAGCAGTTTAATGACCTACAATGAGCAGTACTTC
TRBJ2-3	16	.	TRBV12-3/TRBV12-4	.	CASSYGNPRGTDTQYF	TGTGCCAGCAGTTATGGGAATCCACGGGGCACAGATACGCAGTATTTT
TRBJ2-3	16	.	TRBV21-1	.	CASSPGTGDDTDTQYF	TGTGCCAGCAGCCCTGGGACAGGGGACGACACAGATACGCAGTATTTT
TRBJ2-7	14	.	TRBV14	.	CASSRQSGPYEQYF	TGTGCCAGCAGTCGCCAATCCGGGCCCTACGAGCAGTACTTC
TRBJ2-3	14	.	TRBV4-1	.	CASSQDWGSDTQYF	TGCGCCAGCAGCCAAGATTGGGGGTCAGATACGCAGTATTTT
TRBJ2-7	15	TRBD1	TRBV2	.	CASKSGQGATYEQYF	TGTGCCAGCAAATCTGGACAGGGGGCTACCTACGAGCAGTACTTC
TRBJ2-2	16	.	TRBV6-2/TRBV6-3	once	CASSYSTAGDTGELFF	TGTGCCAGCAGTTACTCCACAGCCGGGGACACCGGGGAGCTGTTTTTT
TRBJ2-3	16	.	TRBV28	few	CASSPSPIVSTDTQYF	TGTGCCAGCAGCCCTTCCCCTATTGTCAGCACAGATACGCAGTATTTT
TRBJ2-3	15	.	TRBV7-2	.	CASSPSAAEADTQYF	TGTGCCAGCAGCCCGAGTGCGGCCGAAGCAGATACGCAGTATTTT
TRBJ2-6	14	.	TRBV5-1	.	CASSLGDGANVLTF	TGCGCCAGCAGCTTGGGGGATGGGGCCAACGTCCTGACTTTC
TRBJ1-1	14	.	TRBV4-1	few	CASSQLQWGTEAFF	TGCGCCAGCAGCCAACTACAGTGGGGAACTGAAGCTTTCTTT
TRBJ2-3	16	.	TRBV27	many	CASRRAGTSGTDTQYF	TGTGCCAGCAGACGCGCCGGGACCAGTGGGACAGATACGCAGTATTTT
TRBJ2-5	15	.	TRBV20-1	many	CSAAGRSRPQETQYF	TGCAGTGCTGCTGGCCGGAGCAGGCCACAAGAGACCCAGTACTTC
TRBJ2-3	16	TRBD2	TRBV10-3	.	CAISQGLAGGTDTQYF	TGTGCCATCTCCCAGGGACTAGCGGGAGGCACAGATACGCAGTATTTT
TRBJ2-2	15	TRBD2	TRBV9	.	CASSVDSGAPGELFF	TGTGCCAGCAGCGTAGACAGCGGGGCCCCCGGGGAGCTGTTTTTT
TRBJ2-1	15	.	TRBV5-1	few	CASSVSGISYNEQFF	TGCGCCAGCAGCGTGAGCGGAATCTCCTACAATGAGCAGTTCTTC
TRBJ2-1	16	TRBD2	TRBV11-2	many	CASSSGLAGGSSEQFF	TGTGCCAGCAGCTCTGGGCTAGCGGGTGGGAGCAGCGAGCAGTTCTTC
TRBJ1-2	12	.	TRBV5-5	many	CASSLDWGGYTF	TGTGCCAGCAGCTTGGATTGGGGTGGCTACACCTTC
TRBJ1-1	13	TRBD1	TRBV27	.	CASSLVRGNEAFF	TGTGCCAGCAGTTTGGTCAGGGGGAATGAAGCTTTCTTT
TRBJ1-5	13	.	TRBV27	.	CASSLNQIQPQHF	TGTGCCAGCAGTTTAAACCAGATACAGCCCCAGCATTTT
TRBJ2-6	17	.	TRBV7-3	.	CASSAFLQPPGANVLTF	TGTGCCAGCAGCGCCTTCCTTCAGCCACCTGGGGCCAACGTCCTGACTTTC
TRBJ2-7	13	.	TRBV20-1	many	CSASNRAAYEQYF	TGCAGTGCTAGCAACAGGGCCGCCTACGAGCAGTACTTC
TRBJ2-5	14	.	TRBV6-5	many	CASSDPRVQETQYF	TGTGCCAGCAGTGACCCCAGGGTTCAAGAGACCCAGTACTTC
TRBJ1-2	14	TRBD1	TRBV20-1	.	CSAPEDRGFYGYTF	TGCAGTGCTCCCGAGGACAGGGGGTTCTATGGCTACACCTTC
TRBJ2-5	15	TRBD1	TRBV27	.	CASSLVRDRGETQYF	TGTGCCAGCAGTTTAGTCCGGGACAGGGGCGAGACCCAGTACTTC
TRBJ2-1	16	.	TRBV6-2/TRBV6-3	.	CASSHLSGSSYNEQFF	TGTGCCAGCAGCCACCTTAGCGGTAGCTCCTACAATGAGCAGTTCTTC
TRBJ2-2	14	TRBD1	TRBV24-1	.	CATGRQGDTGELFF	TGTGCCACCGGCCGACAGGGCGACACCGGGGAGCTGTTTTTT
TRBJ2-5	14	TRBD1	TRBV20-1	.	CSAWGQGDIETQYF	TGCAGTGCTTGGGGACAGGGGGATATTGAGACCCAGTACTTC
TRBJ2-2	14	TRBD1	TRBV7-3	once	CASRGTGRTGELFF	TGTGCCAGCAGAGGGACAGGGAGGACCGGGGAGCTGTTTTTT
TRBJ2-5	13	.	TRBV5-1	many	CASGTVGQETQYF	TGCGCCAGTGGGACGGTTGGCCAAGAGACCCAGTACTTC
TRBJ2-7	13	.	TRBV12-3/TRBV12-4	many	CASSLGNNYEQYF	TGTGCCAGCAGTTTGGGTAACAACTACGAGCAGTACTTC
TRBJ1-1	14	.	TRBV5-1	few	CASREQGLNTEAFF	TGCGCCAGCAGAGAACAGGGACTGAACACTGAAGCTTTCTTT
TRBJ1-5	14	.	TRBV20-1	.	CSARQEYSNQPQHF	TGCAGTGCGAGACAGGAGTATAGCAATCAGCCCCAGCATTTT
TRBJ2-1	15	TRBD1	TRBV2	few	CASTTGTGGRNEQFF	TGTGCCAGCACCACCGGGACAGGGGGTAGGAATGAGCAGTTCTTC
TRBJ1-2	13	.	TRBV29-1	.	CSVEDLPNYGYTF	TGCAGCGTTGAGGATCTTCCTAACTATGGCTACACCTTC
TRBJ2-3	16	TRBD2	TRBV11-2	.	CASSSVAGGWTDTQYF	TGTGCCAGCAGCTCCGTAGCGGGGGGTTGGACAGATACGCAGTATTTT
TRBJ2-1	14	.	TRBV4-3	.	CASSQDPRVNEQFF	TGCGCCAGCAGCCAAGATCCTAGGGTCAATGAGCAGTTCTTC
TRBJ2-5	15	.	TRBV7-9	many	CASSPPGQPQETQYF	TGTGCCAGCAGCCCTCCCGGACAGCCCCAAGAGACCCAGTACTTC
TRBJ1-2	14	TRBD1	TRBV12-3/TRBV12-4	many	CASSFGQGYSGYTF	TGTGCCAGCAGTTTCGGACAGGGTTACAGTGGCTACACCTTC
TRBJ1-2	13	.	TRBV25-1	.	CASSEGIYYGYTF	TGTGCCAGCAGTGAAGGAATATACTATGGCTACACCTTC
TRBJ1-4	14	TRBD1	TRBV28	few	CASSFGQGDGKLFF	TGTGCCAGCAGTTTCGGCCAGGGGGATGGAAAACTGTTTTTT
TRBJ2-2	15	.	TRBV29-1	many	CSVEGVGPQTGELFF	TGCAGCGTTGAAGGGGTGGGACCTCAAACCGGGGAGCTGTTTTTT